These T cell receptor beta chains were read from a single sample in a study of cytomegalovirus exposure and HLA in healthy donors. Produced via immunoSEQ multiplex PCR; TCRdb's table is partial and in-frame only. The sample yields over 130,000 clones, about four fifths seen once. Sequencing was done on a sample of PBMCs. These receptors all come from a human donor in good health. Each CDR3 is given with its conserved first and last residue. A D gene is named only where the DNA matches it firmly. Not every row has a clone size; where given, it reads once, few, many or a size class.

>NA|TRBV9|TRBJ1-2|TRBD1
TGTGCCAGCAGCGCAGGGGGCAACTATGGCTACACCTTC
CASSAGGNYGYTF
>NA|TRBV6-5|TRBJ1-6|TRBD1
TGTGCCAGCAGTTCCGAGACAGGGGAGGATTCACCCCTCAACTTT
CASSSETGEDSPLNF
>NA|TRBV27|TRBJ2-7|NA
TGTGCCAGCAGTTCTTCATCAAGGGGACTTCTCTTCCGATTTTACGAGCAGTACTTC
CASSSSSRGLLFRFYEQYF
>NA|TRBV30|TRBJ1-4|NA
TGTGCCTGGAGTCCCTTGGGGGTTCCGCGGGGGGAAAAACTGTTTTTT
CAWSPLGVPRGEKLFF
>NA|TRBV5-1|TRBJ2-3|TRBD2
TGCGCCAGCAGCTTGGGGGCGGGAGTTGGTGGCACAGATACGCAGTATTTT
CASSLGAGVGGTDTQYF
>NA|TRBV18|TRBJ2-1|NA
TGTGCCAGCTCACTACTCCAGGATAAGGAGCAGTTCTTC
CASSLLQDKEQFF
>NA|TRBV4-3|TRBJ1-2|NA
TGCGCCAGCAGCCCACACGGGGAAAGGACTAACTATGGCTACCCCTTC
CASSPHGERTNYGYPF
>NA|TRBV19|TRBJ2-1|TRBD1
TGTGCCAGTAGCCCAGATGGACAGGGGTTCTGGGAGCAGTTCTTC
CASSPDGQGFWEQFF
>NA|TRBV28|TRBJ1-2|TRBD1
TGTGCCAGCAGCTTTACAGGGGTCCATGGCTACACCTTC
CASSFTGVHGYTF
>few|TRBV5-1|TRBJ1-1|TRBD1
TGCGCCAGCAGCTTGGACAGGGGGGGAACTGAAGCTTTCTTT
CASSLDRGGTEAFF
>few|TRBV19|TRBJ2-1|TRBD2
TGTGCCAGTAGGGTGGGACTAGCGCCCTCCTACAATGAGCAGTTCTTC
CASRVGLAPSYNEQFF
>NA|TRBV19|TRBJ1-5|NA
TGTGCCAGTAGCGTCGGGGTTAGAGGCCAGCCCCAGCATTTT
CASSVGVRGQPQHF
>NA|TRBV25-1|TRBJ2-7|NA
TGTGCCAGCATAGGCCCGGGGATCCCCTACGAGCAGTACTTC
CASIGPGIPYEQYF
>NA|TRBV6-4|TRBJ2-3|TRBD1
TGTGCCAGCAGCCCCGGACAGGGGGCAGATACGCAGTATTTT
CASSPGQGADTQYF
>few|TRBV10-3|TRBJ2-7|TRBD2
TGTGCCATCAGAGAGACTAGCGGAACCTACGAGCAGTACTTC
CAIRETSGTYEQYF
>NA|TRBV19|TRBJ1-5|NA
TGTGCCAGTAGTTGGAAGGGGCCGGGTCAGCCCCGGCATTTT
CASSWKGPGQPRHF
>few|TRBV7-9|TRBJ2-2|TRBD1
TGTGCCAGCAGCTTAGCGGCCGGACAGGGTGGATCCGGGGAGCTGTTTTTT
CASSLAAGQGGSGELFF
>NA|TRBV5-6|TRBJ2-5|NA
TGTGCCAGCAGCTTGGGGACAGTAGAGACCCAGTACTTC
CASSLGTVETQYF
>NA|TRBV6-5|TRBJ1-2|NA
TGTGCCAGCAGCTTAGACAGGTTGGGTGGCTACACCTTC
CASSLDRLGGYTF
>NA|TRBV11-2|TRBJ2-1|NA
TGTGCCAGCAGCGGAAATACGGGGATCAATGAGCAGTTCTTC
CASSGNTGINEQFF
>NA|TRBV11-3|TRBJ2-7|TRBD1
TGTGCCAGCAGCGCAGAAGGACAGGGGTCTGTCAAGCAGTACTTC
CASSAEGQGSVKQYF
>NA|TRBV6-4|TRBJ1-2|TRBD1
TGTGCCAGCAGTCCTACAGGGGGAAATGGCTACACCTTC
CASSPTGGNGYTF
>NA|TRBV29-1|TRBJ1-1|NA
TGCAGCGTTGGCACACAGGGCTTGGGGACTGAAGCTTTCTTT
CSVGTQGLGTEAFF
>NA|TRBV7-2|TRBJ1-3|TRBD1
TGTGCCAGCAGCCGCCGGGACAGTAATGGAAACACCATATATTTT
CASSRRDSNGNTIYF
>NA|TRBV5-4|TRBJ2-3|TRBD2
TGTGCCAGCAGCTTGGGACTAGCGAGAGGGATGACTAGCACAGATACGCAGTATTTT
CASSLGLARGMTSTDTQYF
>NA|TRBV11-3|TRBJ2-3|NA
TGTGCCAGCAGCTTAGGCAGTGGTAATACGCAGTATTTT
CASSLGSGNTQYF